A selection of T cell receptor beta chains follows, all from one sample in a study of blood T cell repertoires in COVID-19. Libraries were prepared by immunoSEQ multiplex PCR; TCRdb keeps only in-frame clonotypes and omits some of them. In the table there are about 80,000 clones, over 75% of which are singletons. The sequencing input was peripheral blood. The receptors originated from an elderly man with acute or convalescent COVID-19. Both conserved end residues are part of each CDR3. A D gene is named only where the DNA matches it firmly. Some rows mark clone size as missing; the rest say once, few, many or name a class of expanded clone.

V	J	D	size	CDR3	DNA
TRBV2	TRBJ1-2	NA	NA	CASKLGQRYGYTF	TGTGCCAGCAAGCTGGGACAACGCTATGGCTACACCTTC
TRBV27	TRBJ2-3	TRBD2	few	CASSSPSGGQDTQYF	TGTGCCAGCAGCAGTCCCAGCGGGGGGCAAGATACGCAGTATTTT
TRBV7-9	TRBJ2-5	NA	NA	CASSLRLPSGETQYF	TGTGCCAGCAGCTTAAGGCTACCCTCAGGAGAGACCCAGTACTTC
TRBV28	TRBJ1-3	NA	NA	CASSQISGNTIYF	TGTGCCAGCAGTCAAATCTCTGGAAACACCATATATTTT
TRBV28	TRBJ1-3	TRBD1	NA	CASSPRTGTGNTIYF	TGTGCCAGCAGCCCCAGGACAGGGACTGGAAACACCATATATTTT
TRBV10-1	TRBJ1-1	TRBD1	NA	CASSEPPSGQVRTEAFF	TGCGCCAGCAGTGAGCCCCCCTCGGGACAGGTCAGAACTGAAGCTTTCTTT
TRBV12-3/TRBV12-4	TRBJ2-7	TRBD1	few	CASSRDRGDEQYF	TGTGCCAGCAGTCGGGACAGGGGGGACGAGCAGTACTTC
TRBV30	TRBJ1-1	TRBD1	NA	CASNRGLNTEAFF	TGTGCCTCCAACAGGGGGTTGAACACTGAAGCTTTCTTT
TRBV6-5	TRBJ1-4	NA	NA	CATSTGRNEKLFF	TGTGCCACATCAACAGGCCGGAATGAAAAACTGTTTTTT
TRBV5-1	TRBJ1-5	TRBD1	NA	CASSSGQGEGQPQHF	TGCGCCAGCAGCTCTGGACAGGGAGAAGGTCAGCCCCAGCATTTT
TRBV2	TRBJ1-6	NA	NA	CASSEGPGRVYNSPLHF	TGTGCCAGCAGTGAAGGGCCAGGGAGGGTTTATAATTCACCCCTCCACTTT
TRBV5-1	TRBJ1-1	TRBD1	NA	CASSPQTGSTEAFF	TGCGCCAGCAGCCCACAGACAGGGTCCACTGAAGCTTTCTTT
TRBV9	TRBJ2-1	TRBD1	NA	CASSPGQGNNEQFF	TGTGCCAGCAGCCCAGGACAGGGCAACAATGAGCAGTTCTTC
TRBV5-6	TRBJ1-5	NA	NA	CASSLGFSSNQPQHF	TGTGCCAGCAGCTTGGGTTTTTCGAGCAATCAGCCCCAGCATTTT
TRBV3-1/TRBV3-2	TRBJ2-1	TRBD1	NA	CASSRVQGQASYNEQFF	TGTGCCAGCAGCCGCGTTCAGGGACAGGCCTCCTACAATGAGCAGTTCTTC
TRBV7-9	TRBJ1-6	NA	NA	CASSFLGGPLHF	TGTGCCAGCAGCTTTCTCGGGGGTCCCCTCCACTTT
TRBV6-5	TRBJ2-6	TRBD2	NA	CASSWRDYSGANVLTF	TGTGCCAGCAGTTGGCGGGACTACTCTGGGGCCAACGTCCTGACTTTC
TRBV2	TRBJ2-3	TRBD2	NA	CASRPTSGGGDTQYF	TGTGCCAGCAGACCTACTAGCGGGGGGGGAGATACGCAGTATTTT